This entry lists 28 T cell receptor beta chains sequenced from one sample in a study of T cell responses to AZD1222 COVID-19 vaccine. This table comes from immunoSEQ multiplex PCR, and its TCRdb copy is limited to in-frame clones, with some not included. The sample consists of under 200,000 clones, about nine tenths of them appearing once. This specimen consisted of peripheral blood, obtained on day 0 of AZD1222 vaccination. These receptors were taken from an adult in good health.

The CDR3 DNA sequence: TGTGCCAGCAGTAAACAGGGTTACACTGAAGCTTTCTTT. Translated, it gives CASSKQGYTEAFF. The genes are TRBV12-3 or TRBV12-4 and TRBJ1-1, with D perhaps TRBD1 (6 bases). V lost 5 bases and J lost 3, with 10 bases in between. This CDR3 is 13 amino acids long.

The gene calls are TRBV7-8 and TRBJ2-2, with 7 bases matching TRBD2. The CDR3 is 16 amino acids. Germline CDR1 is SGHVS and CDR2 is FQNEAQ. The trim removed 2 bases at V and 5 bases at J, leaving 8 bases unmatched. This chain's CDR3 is CASSLKTSSRTGELFF. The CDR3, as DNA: TGTGCCAGCAGCTTAAAGACTAGCTCCAGAACCGGGGAGCTGTTTTTT.

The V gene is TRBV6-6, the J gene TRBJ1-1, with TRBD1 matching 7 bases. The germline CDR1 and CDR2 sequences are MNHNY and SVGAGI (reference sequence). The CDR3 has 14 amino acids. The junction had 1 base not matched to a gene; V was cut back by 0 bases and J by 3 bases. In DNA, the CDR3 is TGTGCCAGCAGTTACTCTGGGACAGACACTGAAGCTTTCTTT. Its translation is CASSYSGTDTEAFF.

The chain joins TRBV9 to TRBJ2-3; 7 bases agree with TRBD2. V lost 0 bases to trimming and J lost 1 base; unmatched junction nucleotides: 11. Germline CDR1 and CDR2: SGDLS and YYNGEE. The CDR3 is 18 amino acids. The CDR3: CASSVGPLPGRGTDTQYF. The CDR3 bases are TGTGCCAGCAGCGTAGGCCCCCTCCCAGGGAGGGGCACAGATACGCAGTATTTT.

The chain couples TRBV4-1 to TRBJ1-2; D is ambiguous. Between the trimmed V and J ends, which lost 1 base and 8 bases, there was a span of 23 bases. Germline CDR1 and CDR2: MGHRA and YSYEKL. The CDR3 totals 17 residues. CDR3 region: CASSQAYGREGSIGYTF. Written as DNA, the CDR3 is TGCGCCAGCAGCCAAGCATACGGACGGGAGGGTTCAATAGGCTACACCTTC.

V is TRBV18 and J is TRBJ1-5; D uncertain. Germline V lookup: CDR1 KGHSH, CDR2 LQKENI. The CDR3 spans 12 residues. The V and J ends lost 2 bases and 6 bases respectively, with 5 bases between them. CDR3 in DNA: TGTGCCAGCTCACCAGATGCTCAGCCCCAGCATTTT. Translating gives CASSPDAQPQHF.

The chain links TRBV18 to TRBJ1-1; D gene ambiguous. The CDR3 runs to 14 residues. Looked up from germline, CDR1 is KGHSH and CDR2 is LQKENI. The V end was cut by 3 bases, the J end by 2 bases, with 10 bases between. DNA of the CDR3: TGTGCCAGCTCACCGATTGGTGATAACACTGAAGCTTTCTTT. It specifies CASSPIGDNTEAFF.

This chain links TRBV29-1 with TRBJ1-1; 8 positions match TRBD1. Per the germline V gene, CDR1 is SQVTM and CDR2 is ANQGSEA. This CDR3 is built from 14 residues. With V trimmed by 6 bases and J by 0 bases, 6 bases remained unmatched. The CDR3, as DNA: TGCAGCGTAGCTACAGGGGGAATGAACACTGAAGCTTTCTTT. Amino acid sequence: CSVATGGMNTEAFF.

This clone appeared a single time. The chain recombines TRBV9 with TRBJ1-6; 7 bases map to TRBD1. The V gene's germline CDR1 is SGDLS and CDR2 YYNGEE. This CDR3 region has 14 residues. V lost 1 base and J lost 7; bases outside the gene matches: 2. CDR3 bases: TGTGCCAGCAGCGTAACAGGGGCAAATTCACCCCTCCACTTT. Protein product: CASSVTGANSPLHF. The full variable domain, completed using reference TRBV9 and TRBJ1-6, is DSGVTQTPKHLITATGQRVTLRCSPRSGDLSVYWYQQSLDQGLQFLIQYYNGEERAKGNILERFSAQQFPDLHSELNLSSLELGDSALYFCASSVTGANSPLHFGNGTRLTVT.

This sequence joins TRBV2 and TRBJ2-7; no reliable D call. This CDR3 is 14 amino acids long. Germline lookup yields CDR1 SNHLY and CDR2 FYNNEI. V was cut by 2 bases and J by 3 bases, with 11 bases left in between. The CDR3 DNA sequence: TGTGCCAGCAGTGAACAGCGCACCATCTACGAGCAGTACTTC. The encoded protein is CASSEQRTIYEQYF.

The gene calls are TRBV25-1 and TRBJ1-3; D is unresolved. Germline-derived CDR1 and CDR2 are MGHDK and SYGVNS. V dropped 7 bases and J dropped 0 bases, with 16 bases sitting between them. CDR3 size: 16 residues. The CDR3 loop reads CASMGVGSLSGNTIYF. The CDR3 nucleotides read TGTGCCAGCATGGGAGTGGGATCACTCTCTGGAAACACCATATATTTT.

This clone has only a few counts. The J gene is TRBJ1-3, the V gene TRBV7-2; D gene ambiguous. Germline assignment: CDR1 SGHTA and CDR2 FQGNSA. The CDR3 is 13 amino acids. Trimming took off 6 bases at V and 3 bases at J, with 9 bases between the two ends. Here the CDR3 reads CASSTNFGNTIYF. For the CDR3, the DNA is TGTGCCAGCAGTACAAACTTTGGAAACACCATATATTTT.

CDR3 sequence reads: CASSVVGGSTDTQYF. Written as DNA, the CDR3 is TGTGCCAGCAGCGTAGTCGGGGGTAGCACAGATACGCAGTATTTT. The chain is built from TRBV9 and TRBJ2-3, with D possibly being TRBD2 (6 bases). V was pared by 0 bases and J by 0 bases, with 8 bases between. The CDR3 contains 15 residues. Germline V CDR1 and CDR2: SGDLS, YYNGEE.

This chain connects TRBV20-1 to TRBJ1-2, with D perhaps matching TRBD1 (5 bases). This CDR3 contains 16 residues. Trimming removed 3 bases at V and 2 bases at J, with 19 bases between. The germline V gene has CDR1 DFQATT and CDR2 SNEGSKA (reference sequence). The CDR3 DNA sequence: TGCAGTGCTAGTCCCCAAGGGGCGCTGGGGAACTATGGCTACACCTTC. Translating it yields CSASPQGALGNYGYTF.

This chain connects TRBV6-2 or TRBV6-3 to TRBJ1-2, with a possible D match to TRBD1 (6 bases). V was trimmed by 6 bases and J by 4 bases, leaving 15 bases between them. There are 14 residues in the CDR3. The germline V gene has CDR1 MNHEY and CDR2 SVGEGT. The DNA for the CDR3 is TGTGCCAGCAGCCTACAGGACAGCTTCTATGGCTACACCTTC. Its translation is CASSLQDSFYGYTF.

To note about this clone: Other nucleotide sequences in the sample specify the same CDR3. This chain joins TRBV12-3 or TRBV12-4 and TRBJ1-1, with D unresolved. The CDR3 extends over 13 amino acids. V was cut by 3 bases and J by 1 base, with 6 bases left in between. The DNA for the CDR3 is TGTGCCAGCAGTTTGGGTAGGAACACTGAAGCTTTCTTT. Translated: CASSLGRNTEAFF.

CDR3 amino acids: CASSAGTGLTGNTIYF. The CDR3 DNA follows: TGTGCCAGTAGCGCCGGGACAGGGTTAACTGGAAACACCATATATTTT. The V gene is TRBV19, the J gene TRBJ1-3; 9 nucleotides align to TRBD1. The CDR3 loop spans 16 amino acids. Germline trimming cut 6 bases from V and 2 bases from J; bases unmatched to any gene: 8. CDR1 and CDR2 from the germline V gene are LNHDA and SQIVND (reference sequence).

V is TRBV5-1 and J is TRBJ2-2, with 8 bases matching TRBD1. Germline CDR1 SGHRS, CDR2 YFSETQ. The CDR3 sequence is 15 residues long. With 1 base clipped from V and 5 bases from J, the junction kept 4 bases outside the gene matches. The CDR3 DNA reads TGCGCCAGCAGCTTGTCAGGGGGCGGGACCGGGGAGCTGTTTTTT. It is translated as CASSLSGGGTGELFF.

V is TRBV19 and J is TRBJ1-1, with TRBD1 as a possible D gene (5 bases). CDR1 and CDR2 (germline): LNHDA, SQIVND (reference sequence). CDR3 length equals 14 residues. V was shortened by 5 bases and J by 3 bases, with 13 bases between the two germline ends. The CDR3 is CASSPEGLDTEAFF. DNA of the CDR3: TGTGCCAGTAGTCCCGAGGGGCTGGACACTGAAGCTTTCTTT.

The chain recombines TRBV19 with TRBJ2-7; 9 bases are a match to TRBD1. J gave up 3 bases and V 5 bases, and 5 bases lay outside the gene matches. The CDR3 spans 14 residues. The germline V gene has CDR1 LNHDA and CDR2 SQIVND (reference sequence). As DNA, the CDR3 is TGTGCCAGTAGTGCCCGGGACAGGGTCTACGAGCAGTACTTC. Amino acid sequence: CASSARDRVYEQYF.

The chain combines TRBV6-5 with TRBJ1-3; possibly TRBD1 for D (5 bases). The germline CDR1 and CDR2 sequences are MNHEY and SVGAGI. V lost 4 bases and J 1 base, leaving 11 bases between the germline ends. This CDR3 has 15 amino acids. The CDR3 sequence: CASSSTDFSGNTIYF. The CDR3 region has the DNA TGTGCCAGCAGTTCGACAGATTTTTCTGGAAACACCATATATTTT.

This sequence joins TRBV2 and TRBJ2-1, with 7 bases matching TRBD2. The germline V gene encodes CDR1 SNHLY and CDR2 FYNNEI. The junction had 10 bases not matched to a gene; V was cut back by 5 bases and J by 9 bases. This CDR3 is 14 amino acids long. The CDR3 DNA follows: TGTGCCAGCAGTAATACCGGGACTAAGGGTGAGCAGTTCTTC. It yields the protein CASSNTGTKGEQFF.

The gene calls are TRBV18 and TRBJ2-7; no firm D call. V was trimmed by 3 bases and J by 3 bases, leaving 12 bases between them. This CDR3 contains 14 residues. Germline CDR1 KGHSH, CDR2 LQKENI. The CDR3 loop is CASSPAAGVYEQYF. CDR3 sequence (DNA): TGTGCCAGCTCACCGGCGGCAGGAGTCTACGAGCAGTACTTC.

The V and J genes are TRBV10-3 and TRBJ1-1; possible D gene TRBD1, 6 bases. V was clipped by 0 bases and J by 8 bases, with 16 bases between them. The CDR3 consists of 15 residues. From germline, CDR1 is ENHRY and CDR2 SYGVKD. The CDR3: CAISESNRKGGEAFF. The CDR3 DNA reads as TGTGCCATCAGTGAGTCGAACAGGAAGGGGGGAGAAGCTTTCTTT.

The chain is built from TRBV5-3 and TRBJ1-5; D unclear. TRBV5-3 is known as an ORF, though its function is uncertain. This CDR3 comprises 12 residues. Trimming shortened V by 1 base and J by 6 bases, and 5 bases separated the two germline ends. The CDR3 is CARSLFGQPQHF. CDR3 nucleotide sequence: TGTGCCAGAAGCTTGTTTGGTCAGCCCCAGCATTTT.

The DNA for the CDR3 is TGTGCCAGTACCGACTGGACTGAAGCTTTCTTT. Protein sequence: CASTDWTEAFF. This chain links TRBV19 with TRBJ1-1, with D unclear. The CDR3 runs 11 residues. Germline lookup yields CDR1 LNHDA and CDR2 SQIVND (reference sequence). V shed 7 bases and J shed 5 bases, with 8 bases lying between them. Full variable domain (missing parts from reference TRBV19 and TRBJ1-1): DGGITQSPKYLFRKEGQNVTLSCEQNLNHDAMYWYRQDPGQGLRLIYYSQIVNDFQKGDIAEGYSVSREKKESFPLTVTSAQKNPTAFYLCASTDWTEAFFGQGTRLTVV.

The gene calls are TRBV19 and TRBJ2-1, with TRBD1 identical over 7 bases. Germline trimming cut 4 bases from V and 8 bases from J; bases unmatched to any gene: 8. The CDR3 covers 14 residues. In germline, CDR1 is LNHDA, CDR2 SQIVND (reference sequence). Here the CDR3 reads CASSNPAGGHEQFF. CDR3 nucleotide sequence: TGTGCCAGTAGTAATCCGGCAGGGGGACATGAGCAGTTCTTC.

The CDR3 DNA reads as TGTGCCAGCAGTTATCAACAGGGGCCCGGCTATGGCTACACCTTC. Its protein is CASSYQQGPGYGYTF. The chain uses TRBV7-8 and TRBJ1-2; 7 positions match TRBD1. This CDR3 is built from 15 residues. Losses at the gene ends were 6 bases for V and 4 bases for J; bases not matched to a gene: 11. Looked up from germline, CDR1 is SGHVS and CDR2 is FQNEAQ.